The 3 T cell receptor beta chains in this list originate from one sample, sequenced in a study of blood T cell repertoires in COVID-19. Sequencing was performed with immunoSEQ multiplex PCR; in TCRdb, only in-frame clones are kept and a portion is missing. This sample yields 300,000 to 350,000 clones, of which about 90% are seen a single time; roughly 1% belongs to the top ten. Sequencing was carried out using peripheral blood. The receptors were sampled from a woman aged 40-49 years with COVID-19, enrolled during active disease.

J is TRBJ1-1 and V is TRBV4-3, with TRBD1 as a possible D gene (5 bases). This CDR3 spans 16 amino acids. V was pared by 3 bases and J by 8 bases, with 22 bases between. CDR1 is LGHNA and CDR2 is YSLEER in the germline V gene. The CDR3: CASSQGTGRTFTEAFF. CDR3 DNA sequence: TGCGCCAGCAGCCAGGGAACAGGACGGACGTTTACGGAAGCTTTCTTT.

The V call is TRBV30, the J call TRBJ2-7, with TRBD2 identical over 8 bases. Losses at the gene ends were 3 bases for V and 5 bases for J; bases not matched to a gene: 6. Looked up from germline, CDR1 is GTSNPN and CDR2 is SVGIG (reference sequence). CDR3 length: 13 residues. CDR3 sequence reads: CAWRMAGGHEQYF. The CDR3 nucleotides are TGTGCCTGGAGAATGGCGGGGGGCCACGAGCAGTACTTC. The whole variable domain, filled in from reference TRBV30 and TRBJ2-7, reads SQTIHQWPATLVQPVGSPLSLECTVEGTSNPNLYWYRQAAGRGLQLLFYSVGIGQISSEVPQNLSASRPQDRQFILSSKKLLLSDSGFYLCAWRMAGGHEQYFGPGTRLTVT.

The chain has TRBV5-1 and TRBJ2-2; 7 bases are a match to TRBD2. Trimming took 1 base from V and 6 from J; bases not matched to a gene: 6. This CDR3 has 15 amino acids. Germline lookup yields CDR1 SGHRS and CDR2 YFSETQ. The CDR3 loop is CASSLISGRPGELFF. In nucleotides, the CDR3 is TGCGCCAGCAGCTTGATTAGCGGGCGGCCCGGGGAGCTGTTTTTT. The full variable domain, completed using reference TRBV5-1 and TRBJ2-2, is KAGVTQTPRYLIKTRGQQVTLSCSPISGHRSVSWYQQTPGQGLQFLFEYFSETQRNKGNFPGRFSGRQFSNSRSEMNVSTLELGDSALYLCASSLISGRPGELFFGEGSRLTVL.